A selection of T cell receptor beta chains follows, all from one sample in a study of post-analysis software for immune sequencing data. TCRdb ran MiXCR on the PCR reads and lists one entry per CDR3 protein. The sample includes hundreds of thousands of distinct CDR3 sequences, less than 35% of them seen just once. Sequenced sample: blood. These receptors were collected from a girl aged 5 to 17 with multiple sclerosis. Each CDR3 is given with its conserved first and last residue. D genes are given only for firm matches. Not all rows give a size; the values are once, few, many and, for expanded clones, a class.

clone size	J gene	V gene	D gene	CDR3 protein	CDR3 DNA
few	TRBJ2-2	TRBV9	NA	CASSVLGVNTGELFF	TGTGCCAGCAGCGTATTGGGGGTGAACACCGGGGAGCTGTTTTTT
many	TRBJ1-2	TRBV5-6	NA	CASSTADGARHGYTF	TGTGCCAGCAGCACCGCTGATGGGGCTCGACATGGCTACACCTTC
few	TRBJ2-3	TRBV7-9	TRBD1	CASSPRQGSFTDTQYF	TGTGCCAGCAGCCCGAGACAGGGGTCGTTCACAGATACGCAGTATTTT
few	TRBJ2-5	TRBV7-9	NA	CASSSGQTKETQYF	TGTGCCAGCAGCTCTGGACAGACCAAAGAGACCCAGTACTTC
few	TRBJ2-1	TRBV7-2	TRBD2	CASSFLRTSGGADEQFF	TGTGCCAGCAGCTTCCTGCGGACTAGCGGGGGGGCGGATGAGCAGTTCTTC
NA	TRBJ1-2	TRBV3-1	TRBD1	CASSEKGGTGGEVGYTF	TGTGCCAGCAGCGAAAAAGGGGGGACAGGGGGCGAGGTTGGCTACACCTTC
NA	TRBJ2-7	TRBV10-3	NA	CAISEGSYEQYF	TGTGCCATCAGTGAAGGCTCCTACGAGCAGTACTTC
few	TRBJ2-3	TRBV6-5	NA	CASTTGDTQYF	TGTGCCAGCACTACAGGGGATACGCAGTATTTT
few	TRBJ2-3	TRBV5-1	NA	CASSLAGEHTQYF	TGCGCCAGCAGCTTGGCCGGGGAGCATACGCAGTATTTT
many	TRBJ1-6	TRBV6-5	NA	CASSYSNSLNSPLHF	TGTGCCAGCAGTTACTCGAACAGCCTGAATTCACCCCTCCACTTT
NA	TRBJ1-4	TRBV4-1	TRBD1	CASSHPQGAGEKLFF	TGCGCCAGCAGCCACCCACAGGGGGCAGGTGAAAAACTGTTTTTT
NA	TRBJ1-5	TRBV7-8	NA	CASSPHRDISNQPQHF	TGTGCCAGCAGCCCCCACCGGGACATTAGCAATCAGCCCCAGCATTTT
NA	TRBJ2-3	TRBV20-1	NA	CSARVAQRGGPSTDTQYF	TGCAGTGCTAGAGTAGCCCAGAGGGGGGGCCCGAGCACAGATACGCAGTATTTT
NA	TRBJ1-5	TRBV3-1	NA	CASSQWGNNQPQHF	TGTGCCAGCAGCCAATGGGGTAACAATCAGCCCCAGCATTTT
NA	TRBJ2-7	TRBV27	NA	CASSLTRAYEQYF	TGTGCCAGCAGTTTAACCAGGGCCTACGAGCAGTACTTC
few	TRBJ2-4	TRBV20-1	NA	CSARERGWENIQYF	TGCAGTGCTAGAGAAAGGGGATGGGAAAACATTCAGTACTTC
NA	TRBJ2-5	TRBV9	NA	CASSVGVGGLETQYF	TGTGCCAGCAGCGTAGGCGTGGGGGGATTGGAGACCCAGTACTTC
few	TRBJ1-4	TRBV20-1	NA	CSAEKGIGEKLFF	TGCAGCGCTGAAAAGGGCATAGGAGAAAAACTGTTTTTT
once	TRBJ2-1	TRBV7-9	NA	CASSPQVQSSYNEQFF	TGTGCCAGCAGCCCCCAGGTCCAGAGCTCCTACAATGAGCAGTTCTTC
once	TRBJ2-1	TRBV11-2	NA	CASSFGLRDNEQFF	TGTGCCAGCAGCTTCGGACTCAGGGACAATGAGCAGTTCTTC
few	TRBJ2-7	TRBV9	NA	CASSPFSGMTVYEQYF	TGTGCCAGCAGCCCCTTCTCCGGGATGACAGTCTACGAGCAGTACTTC
NA	TRBJ2-5	TRBV20-1	NA	CSARSGGTHASYERYF	TGCAGTGCTAGGTCTGGCGGTACTCACGCTTCCTACGAGCGGTACTTC
few	TRBJ2-1	TRBV6-1	TRBD2	CASSAKRLAGTHNEQFF	TGTGCCAGCAGTGCAAAACGACTAGCGGGGACCCACAATGAGCAGTTCTTC
NA	TRBJ1-1	TRBV12-3/TRBV12-4	NA	CASSSTGLTEAFF	TGTGCCAGCAGCTCGACAGGATTGACTGAAGCTTTCTTT
few	TRBJ2-7	TRBV12-3/TRBV12-4	NA	CASSFNLRDYEQYF	TGTGCCAGCAGCTTCAACCTACGAGACTACGAGCAGTACTTC
NA	TRBJ2-7	TRBV12-5	NA	CASEGTSYEQYF	TGTGCTAGTGAGGGCACCTCCTACGAGCAGTACTTC
few	TRBJ2-1	TRBV7-9	TRBD2	CASSPPLAERAYNEQFF	TGTGCCAGCAGCCCCCCTCTAGCGGAGAGAGCCTACAATGAGCAGTTCTTC
NA	TRBJ2-3	TRBV12-3/TRBV12-4	TRBD2	CASSSGANTDTQYF	TGTGCCAGCAGTAGCGGGGCGAACACAGATACGCAGTATTTT
few	TRBJ2-7	TRBV15	TRBD1	CATSPWGQGADEQYF	TGTGCCACCAGCCCCTGGGGACAGGGTGCGGACGAGCAGTACTTC
NA	TRBJ1-2	TRBV24-1	TRBD1	CATSTGGLYGYTF	TGTGCCACCAGTACAGGGGGGCTCTATGGCTACACCTTC
NA	TRBJ1-5	TRBV20-1	TRBD1	CSARDRGQGIINQPQHF	TGCAGTGCTAGAGACCGCGGACAGGGGATAATCAATCAGCCCCAGCATTTT
few	TRBJ2-7	TRBV12-3/TRBV12-4	NA	CASSDSHYEQYF	TGTGCCAGCAGCGACTCCCACTACGAGCAGTACTTC
few	TRBJ1-2	TRBV28	NA	CAGITGSYRENYGYTF	TGTGCCGGCATAACCGGCTCTTACAGGGAAAACTATGGCTACACCTTC
NA	TRBJ2-5	TRBV7-3	TRBD2	CASSLSGRVGETQYF	TGTGCCAGCAGCTTAAGCGGGAGGGTAGGGGAGACCCAGTACTTC
once	TRBJ2-1	TRBV25-1	NA	CASSEFRSTYNNEQFF	TGTGCCAGCAGTGAATTCCGGAGTACCTATAACAATGAGCAGTTCTTC
few	TRBJ2-2	TRBV10-3	NA	CAISASGEAGELFF	TGTGCCATCAGTGCGTCAGGGGAGGCCGGGGAGCTGTTTTTT
NA	TRBJ2-2	TRBV7-3	TRBD2	CASSWGGAGELFF	TGTGCCAGCAGCTGGGGGGGGGCCGGGGAGCTGTTTTTT
few	TRBJ1-4	TRBV7-9	NA	CASSADRGSVFF	TGTGCCAGCAGCGCCGATCGGGGTTCTGTGTTTTTT
NA	TRBJ1-2	TRBV7-2	NA	CASSYNGESWGYTF	TGTGCCAGCAGCTACAACGGCGAGTCGTGGGGCTACACCTTC
few	TRBJ2-5	TRBV3-1	NA	CASSQGGAETQYF	TGTGCCAGCAGCCAAGGAGGGGCGGAGACCCAGTACTTC
few	TRBJ1-1	TRBV20-1	NA	CSARTSGGYTEAFF	TGCAGTGCTAGGACATCCGGCGGGTACACTGAAGCTTTCTTT